This T cell receptor beta chain was documented in a study of cytomegalovirus exposure and HLA in healthy donors. Primers for the PCR totalled 60 Vbeta and 13 Jbeta. The assay was immunoSEQ multiplex PCR, and TCRdb's table has in-frame clones only and misses some. The sample carries 120,000 to 150,000 clones, roughly four fifths recorded once. The donors (healthy individuals) were bone marrow donors. For this clone: Its cognate antigen is unknown.

General study results and limits: For cytomegalovirus status, the classifier reportedly gave diagnoses with high specificity and sensitivity. Reports indicate that TCR beta sequences accurately predicted the HLA-A and HLA-B alleles of most subjects.

CDR1 and CDR2 from the germline V gene are MGHRA and YSYEKL. The CDR3 totals 12 residues. V was clipped by 3 bases and J by 11 bases, with 13 bases between them. V is TRBV4-1 and J is TRBJ1-1, with a weak D call TRBD1 (5 bases). Sequenced material: PBMCs. The sequence was collected from a man aged 40-49 years in good health and CMV-seropositive. The CDR3 DNA sequence: TGCGCCAGCAGCCATAGCCAGGGTGTCGCTTTCTTT. It translates to CASSHSQGVAFF.